This T cell receptor beta chain was found in a study of T-cell reconstitution after alpha-beta-depleted transplantation in children. V lost 5 bases to trimming and J lost 4 bases; unmatched junction nucleotides: 4. Germline CDR1 MNHEY, CDR2 SVGEGT. The CDR3 length is 15 residues. The TCRbeta library was prepared with unique molecular identifiers. TCRdb re-called the PCR reads through MiXCR, storing one row per CDR3 protein. This sample has about 980,000 distinct CDR3 sequences, with about 26% found just once. Material: PBMCs, mostly from graft donor cells, obtained 360 days after TCRalphabeta/CD19-depleted stem cell transplant. The TCR originated in a boy less than two years old who had a stem cell transplant for SCID, so the T cells may come from the graft donor. The chain links TRBV6-2 or TRBV6-3 to TRBJ2-1; 11 bases match TRBD2. CDR3 sequence reads: CASSRLAGRYNEQFF. The CDR3 bases are TGTGCCAGCAGTCGACTAGCGGGGCGATACAATGAGCAGTTCTTC.